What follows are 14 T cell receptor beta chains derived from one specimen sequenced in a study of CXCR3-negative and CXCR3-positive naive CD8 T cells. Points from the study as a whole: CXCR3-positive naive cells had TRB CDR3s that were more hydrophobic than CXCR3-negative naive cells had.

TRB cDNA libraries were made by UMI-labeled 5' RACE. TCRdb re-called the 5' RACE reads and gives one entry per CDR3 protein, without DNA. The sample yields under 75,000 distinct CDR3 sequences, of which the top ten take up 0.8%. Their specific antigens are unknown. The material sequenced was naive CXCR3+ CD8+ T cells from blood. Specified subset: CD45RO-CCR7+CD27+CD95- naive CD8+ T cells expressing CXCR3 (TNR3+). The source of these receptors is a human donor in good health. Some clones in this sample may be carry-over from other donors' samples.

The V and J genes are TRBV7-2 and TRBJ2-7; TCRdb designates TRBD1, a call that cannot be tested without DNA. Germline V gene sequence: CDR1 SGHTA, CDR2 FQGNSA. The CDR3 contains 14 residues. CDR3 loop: CASSLRDTSYEQYF.

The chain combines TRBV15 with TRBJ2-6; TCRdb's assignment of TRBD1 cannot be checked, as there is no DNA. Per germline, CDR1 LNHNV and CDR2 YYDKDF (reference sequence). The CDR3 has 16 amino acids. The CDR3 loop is CATSEAGSPGANVLTF.

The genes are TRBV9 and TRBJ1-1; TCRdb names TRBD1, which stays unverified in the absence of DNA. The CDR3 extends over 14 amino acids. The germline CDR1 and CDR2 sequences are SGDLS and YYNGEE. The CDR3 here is CASSRQGPRTEAFF.

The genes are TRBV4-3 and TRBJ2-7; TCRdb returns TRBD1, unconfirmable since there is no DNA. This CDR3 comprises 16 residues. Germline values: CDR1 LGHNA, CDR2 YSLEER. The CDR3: CASSQAPGSGSGEQYF.

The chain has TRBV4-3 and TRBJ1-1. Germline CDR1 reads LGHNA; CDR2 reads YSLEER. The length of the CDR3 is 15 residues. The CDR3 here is CASSESWGRKTEAFF.

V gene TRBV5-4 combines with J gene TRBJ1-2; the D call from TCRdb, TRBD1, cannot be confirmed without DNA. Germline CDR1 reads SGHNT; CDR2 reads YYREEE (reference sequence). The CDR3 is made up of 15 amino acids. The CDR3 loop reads CASSPIRDANYGYTF.

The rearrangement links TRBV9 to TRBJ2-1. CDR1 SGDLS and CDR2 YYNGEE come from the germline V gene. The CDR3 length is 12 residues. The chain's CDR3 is CASSVVEWEQFF.

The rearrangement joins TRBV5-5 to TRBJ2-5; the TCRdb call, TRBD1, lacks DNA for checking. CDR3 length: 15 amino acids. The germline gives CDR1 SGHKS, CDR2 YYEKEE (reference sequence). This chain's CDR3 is CASSRTGTGGETQYF.

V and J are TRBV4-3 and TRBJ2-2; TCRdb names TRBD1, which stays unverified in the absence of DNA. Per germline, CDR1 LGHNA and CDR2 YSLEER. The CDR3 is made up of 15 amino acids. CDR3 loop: CASSQDLRGTGELFF.

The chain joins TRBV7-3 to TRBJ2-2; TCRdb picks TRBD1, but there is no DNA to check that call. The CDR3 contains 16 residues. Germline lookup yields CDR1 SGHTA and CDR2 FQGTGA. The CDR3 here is CASSPNRDLDTGELFF.

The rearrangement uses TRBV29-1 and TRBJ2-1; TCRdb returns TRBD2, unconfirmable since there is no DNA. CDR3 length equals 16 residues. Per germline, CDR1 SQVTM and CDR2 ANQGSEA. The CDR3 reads CSVETRGGPSYNEQFF.

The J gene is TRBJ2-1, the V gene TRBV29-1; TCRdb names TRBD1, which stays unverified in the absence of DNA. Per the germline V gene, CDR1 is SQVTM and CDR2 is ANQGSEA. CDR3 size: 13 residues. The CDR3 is CSVEQGAYNEQFF.

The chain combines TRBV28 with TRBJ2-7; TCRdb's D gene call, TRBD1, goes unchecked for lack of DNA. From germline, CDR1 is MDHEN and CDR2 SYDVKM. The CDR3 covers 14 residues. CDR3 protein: CASSNPRGRVEQYF.

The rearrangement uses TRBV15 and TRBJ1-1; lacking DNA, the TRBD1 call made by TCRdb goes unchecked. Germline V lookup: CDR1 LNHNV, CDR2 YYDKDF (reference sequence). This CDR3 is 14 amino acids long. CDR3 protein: CATSARQGVTEAFF.